A single sample gave rise to the 20 T cell receptor beta chains below, sequenced in a study of human T cells and chemical hapten exposure. Time point here: pre-sensitization, week 0. Sample treatment: therapeutic diphenylcyclopropenone sensitization with weekly scalp DPC. Whole blood that had not been fractionated was the source of extracted total RNA. TCRdb redid the calling of the RACE reads with MiXCR, one entry per CDR3 protein. Altogether fewer than 45,000 distinct CDR3 sequences are present, 10% being singletons, with the ten largest covering around 25%. Sequencing was performed on whole blood, taken in connection with sensitization to the hapten diphenylcyclopropenone (DPC). These receptors originate from a man aged 45-65 years with alopecia areata. Some clones in this sample may be carry-over from other donors' samples.

The gene calls are TRBV28 and TRBJ1-2; no clear D gene. This CDR3 is built from 11 residues. V was cut by 6 bases and J by 2 bases, with 4 bases left in between. Germline CDR1 is MDHEN and CDR2 is SYDVKM. CDR3 sequence: CASRDNYGYTF. CDR3 nucleotides: TGTGCCAGCAGAGACAACTATGGCTACACCTTC.

This clonotype was found many times. The V call is TRBV6-5, the J call TRBJ2-3; D unresolved. The CDR3 is 15 residues long. Trimming stripped 5 bases from V and 0 bases from J, with 12 bases between. Germline assignment: CDR1 MNHEY and CDR2 SVGAGI. CDR3 residues: CASSMSPSSTDTQYF. CDR3 coding DNA: TGTGCCAGCAGTATGTCCCCCTCTAGCACAGATACGCAGTATTTT.

The chain is built from TRBV7-6 and TRBJ2-2, with D possibly TRBD2 on 6 matching bases. The CDR3 is made up of 16 amino acids. Germline assignment: CDR1 SGHVS and CDR2 FNYEAQ. Trimming removed 0 bases at V and 4 bases at J, with 12 bases between. CDR3 region: CASSLARTMSTGELFF. For the CDR3, the DNA is TGTGCCAGCAGCTTAGCGAGGACTATGAGCACCGGGGAGCTGTTTTTT.

This clonotype was seen ten or more times. V usage is TRBV6-6 and J usage is TRBJ2-7, with D tentatively TRBD1 (5 bases). The V end lost 6 bases, the J end lost 9 bases, and 18 bases lay between the germline ends. This CDR3 is built from 13 residues. Germline-derived CDR1 and CDR2 are MNHNY and SVGAGI (reference sequence). DNA of the CDR3: TGTGCCAGCAGCCCATCGGATCAGGGTAGGCAGTACTTC. Amino acid sequence: CASSPSDQGRQYF.

The gene calls are TRBV28 and TRBJ2-7; TRBD2 agrees at 11 bases. The trim removed 10 bases at V and 5 bases at J, leaving 10 bases unmatched. This CDR3 spans 14 amino acids. Germline values: CDR1 MDHEN, CDR2 SYDVKM. CDR3 coding DNA: TGTGCCACCAGACAACCACTAGCGGGAGACGAGCAGTACTTC. Its translation is CATRQPLAGDEQYF.

CDR3 amino acids: CASRPRESYNEQFF. In nucleotides, the CDR3 is TGTGCCAGCAGACCCAGGGAATCCTACAATGAGCAGTTCTTC. The V call is TRBV6-5, the J call TRBJ2-1; the D gene is possibly TRBD1 (5 bases). V was cut by 6 bases and J by 1 base, with 10 bases left in between. This CDR3 comprises 14 residues. Germline CDR1 is MNHEY and CDR2 is SVGAGI.

The chain recombines TRBV29-1 with TRBJ2-7; possibly TRBD1 for D (6 bases). The CDR3 loop spans 14 amino acids. CDR1 SQVTM and CDR2 ANQGSEA come from the germline V gene. Deletions cut 2 bases from V and 5 bases from J, with 16 bases between. The CDR3 sequence: CSVEWWQGSNEQYF. The CDR3 DNA sequence: TGCAGCGTTGAATGGTGGCAGGGGAGCAACGAGCAGTACTTC.

This clonotype appeared many times. This chain uses TRBV3-1 with TRBJ2-1; 7 bases map to TRBD2. The ends lost 0 bases at V and 2 bases at J; junction bases unmatched: 4. Germline CDR1 is LGHDT and CDR2 is YNNKEL (reference sequence). This CDR3 region has 16 residues. The CDR3 nucleotides are TGTGCCAGCAGCCAAGATTTGGCGGGAGCCTACAATGAGCAGTTCTTC. Translation: CASSQDLAGAYNEQFF.

This clonotype was detected ten times or more. The chain joins TRBV20-1 to TRBJ2-7; the D is unclear. V gave up 3 bases and J gave up 4 bases, with 7 bases separating them. In germline, CDR1 is DFQATT, CDR2 SNEGSKA (reference sequence). There are 11 residues in the CDR3. For the CDR3, the DNA is TGCAGTGCTAGCCCCGAGTACGAGCAGTACTTC. It encodes CSASPEYEQYF.

In this sample, this clonotype turned up many times. The CDR3: CATAAGGPYNEQFF. CDR3 coding DNA: TGTGCCACCGCGGCGGGAGGGCCGTACAATGAGCAGTTCTTC. The chain uses TRBV24-1 and TRBJ2-1; 9 bases are a match to TRBD2. CDR3 length equals 14 residues. The V gene's germline CDR1 is KGHDR and CDR2 SFDVKD. The V and J ends lost 9 bases and 4 bases, in that order; junction bases with no gene match: 6.

This clonotype was seen only a few times. The rearrangement links TRBV5-1 to TRBJ1-3; 8 nucleotides align to TRBD1. The CDR3 runs 16 residues. With 3 bases clipped from V and 0 bases from J, the junction kept 5 bases outside the gene matches. Looked up from germline, CDR1 is SGHRS and CDR2 is YFSETQ. The CDR3 sequence: CASSWGQDPSGNTIYF. Written as DNA, the CDR3 is TGCGCCAGCAGCTGGGGACAGGATCCCTCTGGAAACACCATATATTTT.

This clonotype came up many times. This sequence joins TRBV9 and TRBJ2-1; the D gene is possibly TRBD2 (6 bases). The V end was cut by 0 bases, the J end by 1 base, with 11 bases between. The germline V gene encodes CDR1 SGDLS and CDR2 YYNGEE. The CDR3 has 16 amino acids. DNA of the CDR3: TGTGCCAGCAGCGTAGGGGGACTCCAGTCCTACAATGAGCAGTTCTTC. It translates to CASSVGGLQSYNEQFF.

The chain has TRBV6-6 and TRBJ2-1; TRBD2 matches at 8 bases. There are 15 residues in the CDR3. Germline lookup yields CDR1 MNHNY and CDR2 SVGAGI (reference sequence). J lost 7 bases, V lost 10 bases, and 15 bases had no gene match. Written as DNA, the CDR3 is TGTGCCATAAATAGCGGGACCGGGGGTAGGAATGAGCAGTTCTTC. Its translation: CAINSGTGGRNEQFF.

This clonotype was observed at least ten times. The rearrangement links TRBV5-1 to TRBJ2-7, with D uncertain. The CDR3 is made up of 14 amino acids. Germline loops: CDR1 SGHRS, CDR2 YFSETQ. V gave up 2 bases and J gave up 2 bases, with 11 bases separating them. CDR3: CASSLPNSPYEQYF. The DNA for the CDR3 is TGCGCCAGCAGCTTACCCAACTCGCCCTACGAGCAGTACTTC.

There are many counts of this clonotype. The J gene is TRBJ2-2, the V gene TRBV28; a weak D match, TRBD1 (6 bases). Germline V lookup: CDR1 MDHEN, CDR2 SYDVKM. V lost 6 bases, J lost 6 bases, and 20 bases lay in between. This CDR3 contains 16 residues. CDR3 loop: CASSQRQVLVAGELFF. The CDR3 DNA sequence: TGTGCCAGCAGCCAGAGACAGGTTTTAGTCGCCGGGGAGCTGTTTTTT.

Many counts were recorded for this clonotype. The CDR3 region has the DNA TGCAGCTCGGGACGAGGGAGAGAAACAGATACGCAGTATTTT. Translation gives CSSGRGRETDTQYF. The genes are TRBV29-1 and TRBJ2-3; D possibly matches TRBD1 or TRBD2 (5 bases each). Germline V gives CDR1 SQVTM, CDR2 ANQGSEA. With 8 bases removed from V and 3 bases from J, the gap between germline ends came to 18 bases. The CDR3 is 14 residues long.

The chain combines TRBV28 with TRBJ2-7; tentatively, D is TRBD1 (6 bases). The germline V gene encodes CDR1 MDHEN and CDR2 SYDVKM. Trimming left V 6 bases short and J 5 bases short, with 11 bases between. The CDR3 is 12 residues long. CDR3 amino acids: CASRETGHEQYF. CDR3 coding DNA: TGTGCCAGCAGAGAGACAGGCCACGAGCAGTACTTC.

This clonotype was detected many times. This chain connects TRBV29-1 to TRBJ2-7; 10 positions agree with TRBD1. J gave up 2 bases and V 4 bases, and 5 bases lay outside the gene matches. This CDR3 spans 14 amino acids. CDR1 is SQVTM, CDR2 ANQGSEA, per germline. CDR3 loop: CSVVVGTGAYEQYF. The CDR3 coding sequence is TGCAGCGTTGTCGTCGGGACAGGGGCCTACGAGCAGTACTTC.

In its sample, this clonotype was seen a few times. V is TRBV7-6 and J is TRBJ1-6, with TRBD1 matching over 8 bases. The germline CDR1 and CDR2 sequences are SGHVS and FNYEAQ. With 4 bases clipped from V and 6 bases from J, the junction kept 8 bases outside the gene matches. This CDR3 contains 16 residues. CDR3 in amino acids: CASSSNQGAANSPLHF. CDR3 sequence (DNA): TGTGCCAGCAGCTCAAATCAGGGGGCTGCTAATTCACCCCTCCACTTT.

Many counts were recorded for this clonotype. The rearrangement joins TRBV7-2 to TRBJ2-1; a possible D gene is TRBD2 (6 bases). CDR1 is SGHTA and CDR2 is FQGNSA in the germline V gene. Trimming left V 2 bases short and J 0 bases short, with 14 bases between. This CDR3 contains 17 residues. The CDR3 coding sequence is TGTGCCAGCAGCTTATTAGATGGGGGAGGCTCCTACAATGAGCAGTTCTTC. This encodes CASSLLDGGGSYNEQFF.